This T cell receptor beta chain was captured by sequencing in a study of shared clonotypes between healthy human individuals. Study-level results: Approximately 4.9% of naive CD4 clonotypes were shared across a handful of donors.

As regards this clone: What it binds is not known.

V lost 1 base and J lost 12, with 13 bases in between. Germline V CDR1 and CDR2: GTSNPN, SVGIG (reference sequence). This CDR3 is 11 amino acids long. Replicate PCRs for sorted subsets used approximately 190 ng DNA; this equaled 25,000 to 30,000 T cell genomes. Only in-frame clones appear in the TCRdb table, and some are missing; sequencing was by immunoSEQ multiplex PCR. This table has roughly 2.2 million clones, around 92% appearing once. All of the donors resided in Nashville, Tennessee, and each was a Caucasian adult. It was into CD45RA+ naive and CD45RA-negative memory subsets that the CD4+ cells were split.

J is TRBJ2-7 and V is TRBV30, with no clear D. Material for sequencing was naive CD4+ T cells from PBMCs. Documented subset: CD45RA+ positively selected. The receptor's source is a young man in good health. Some clones in this sample may be carry-over from other donors' samples. CDR3 nucleotides: TGTGCCTGGAGTGCGGCCCAACGGCGGTACTTC. This sequence encodes CAWSAAQRRYF. The complete variable domain, with remaining parts taken from reference TRBV30 and TRBJ2-7, reads SQTIHQWPATLVQPVGSPLSLECTVEGTSNPNLYWYRQAAGRGLQLLFYSVGIGQISSEVPQNLSASRPQDRQFILSSKKLLLSDSGFYLCAWSAAQRRYFGPGTRLTVT.